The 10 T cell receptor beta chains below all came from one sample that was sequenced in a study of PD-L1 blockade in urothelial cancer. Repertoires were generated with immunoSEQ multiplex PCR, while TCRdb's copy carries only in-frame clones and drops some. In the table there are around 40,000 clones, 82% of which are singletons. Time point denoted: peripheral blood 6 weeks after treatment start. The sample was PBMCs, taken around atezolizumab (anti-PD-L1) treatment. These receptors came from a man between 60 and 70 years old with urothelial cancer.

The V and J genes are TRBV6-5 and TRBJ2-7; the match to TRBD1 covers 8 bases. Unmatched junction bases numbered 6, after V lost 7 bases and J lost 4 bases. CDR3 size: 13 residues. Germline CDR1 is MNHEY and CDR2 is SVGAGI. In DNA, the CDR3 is TGTGCCAGCACGCAGGGGGCGAAATACGAGCAGTACTTC. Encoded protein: CASTQGAKYEQYF.

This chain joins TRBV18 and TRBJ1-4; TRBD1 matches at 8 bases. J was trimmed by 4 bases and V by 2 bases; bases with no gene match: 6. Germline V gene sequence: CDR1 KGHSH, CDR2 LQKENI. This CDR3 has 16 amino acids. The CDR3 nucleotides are TGTGCCAGCTCACCAGAGAGACAGGGGTTTAATGAAAAACTGTTTTTT. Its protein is CASSPERQGFNEKLFF.

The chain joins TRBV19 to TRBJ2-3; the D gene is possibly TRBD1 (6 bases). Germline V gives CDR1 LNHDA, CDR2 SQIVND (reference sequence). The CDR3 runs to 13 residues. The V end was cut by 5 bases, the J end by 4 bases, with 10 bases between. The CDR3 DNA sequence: TGTGCCAGTAGTGCCAGGGGAGCAGATACGCAGTATTTT. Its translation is CASSARGADTQYF.

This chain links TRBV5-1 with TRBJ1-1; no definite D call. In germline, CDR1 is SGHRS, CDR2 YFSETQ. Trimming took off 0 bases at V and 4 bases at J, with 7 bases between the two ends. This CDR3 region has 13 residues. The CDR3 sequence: CASSLEQITEAFF. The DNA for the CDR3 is TGCGCCAGCAGCTTGGAACAGATCACTGAAGCTTTCTTT.

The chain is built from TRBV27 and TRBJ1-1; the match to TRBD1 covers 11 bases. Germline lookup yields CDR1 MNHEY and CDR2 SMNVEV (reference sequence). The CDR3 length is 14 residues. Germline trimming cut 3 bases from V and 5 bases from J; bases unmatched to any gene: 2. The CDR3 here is CASSFGQGATEAFF. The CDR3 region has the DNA TGTGCCAGCAGTTTTGGACAGGGGGCGACTGAAGCTTTCTTT.

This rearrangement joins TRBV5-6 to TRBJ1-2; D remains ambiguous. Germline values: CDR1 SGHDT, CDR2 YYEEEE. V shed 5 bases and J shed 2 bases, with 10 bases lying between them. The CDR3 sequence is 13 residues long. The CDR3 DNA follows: TGTGCCAGCAGTTTGAACAGCAACTATGGCTACACCTTC. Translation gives CASSLNSNYGYTF.

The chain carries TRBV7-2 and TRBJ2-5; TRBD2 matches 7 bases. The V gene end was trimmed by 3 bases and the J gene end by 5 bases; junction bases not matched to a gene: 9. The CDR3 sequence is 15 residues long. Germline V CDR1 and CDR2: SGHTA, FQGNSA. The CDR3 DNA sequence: TGTGCCAGCAGCTTTCCGGGAGGAGTGGGGGAGACCCAGTACTTC. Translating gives CASSFPGGVGETQYF.

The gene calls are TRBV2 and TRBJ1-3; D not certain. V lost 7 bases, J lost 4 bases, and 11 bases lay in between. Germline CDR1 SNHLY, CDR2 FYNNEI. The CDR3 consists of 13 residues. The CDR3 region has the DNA TGTGCCAGCATCCGAGACATCGGAAACACCATATATTTT. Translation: CASIRDIGNTIYF.

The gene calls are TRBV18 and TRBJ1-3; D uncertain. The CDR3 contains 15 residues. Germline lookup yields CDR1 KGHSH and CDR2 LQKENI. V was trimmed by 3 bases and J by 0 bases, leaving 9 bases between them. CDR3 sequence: CASSPRTVSGNTIYF. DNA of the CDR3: TGTGCCAGCTCACCTCGGACTGTCTCTGGAAACACCATATATTTT.

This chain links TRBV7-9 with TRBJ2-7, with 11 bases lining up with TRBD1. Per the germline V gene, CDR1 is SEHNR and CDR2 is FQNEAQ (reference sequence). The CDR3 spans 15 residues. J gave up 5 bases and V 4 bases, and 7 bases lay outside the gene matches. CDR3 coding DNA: TGTGCCAGCAGCTACTTGGGGGACAGGGGGAACGAGCAGTACTTC. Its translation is CASSYLGDRGNEQYF.